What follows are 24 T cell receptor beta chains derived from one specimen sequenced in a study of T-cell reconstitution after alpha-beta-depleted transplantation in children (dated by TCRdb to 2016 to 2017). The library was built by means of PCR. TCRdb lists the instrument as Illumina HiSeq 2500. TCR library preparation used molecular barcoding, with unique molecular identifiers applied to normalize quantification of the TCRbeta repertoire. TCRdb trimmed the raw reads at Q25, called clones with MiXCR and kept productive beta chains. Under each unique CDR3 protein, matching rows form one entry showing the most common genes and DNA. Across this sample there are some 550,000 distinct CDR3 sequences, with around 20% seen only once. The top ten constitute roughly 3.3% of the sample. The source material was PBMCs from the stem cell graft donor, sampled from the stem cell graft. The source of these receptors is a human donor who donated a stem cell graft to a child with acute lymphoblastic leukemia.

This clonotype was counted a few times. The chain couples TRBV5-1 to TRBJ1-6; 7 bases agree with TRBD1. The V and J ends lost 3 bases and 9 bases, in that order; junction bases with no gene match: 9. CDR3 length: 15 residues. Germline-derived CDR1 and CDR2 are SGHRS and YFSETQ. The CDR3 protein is CASSSYGDSFSPLHF. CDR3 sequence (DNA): TGCGCCAGCAGCTCCTATGGGGACAGCTTTTCACCCCTCCACTTT.

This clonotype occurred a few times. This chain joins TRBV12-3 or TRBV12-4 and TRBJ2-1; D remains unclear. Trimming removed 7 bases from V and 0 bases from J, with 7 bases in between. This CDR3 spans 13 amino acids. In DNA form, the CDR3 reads TGTGCCAGCAAACCTTACTCCTACAATGAGCAGTTCTTC. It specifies CASKPYSYNEQFF.

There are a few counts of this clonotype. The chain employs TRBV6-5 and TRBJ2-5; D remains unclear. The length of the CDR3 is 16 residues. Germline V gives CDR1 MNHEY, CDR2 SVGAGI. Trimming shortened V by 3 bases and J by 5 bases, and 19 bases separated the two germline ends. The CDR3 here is CASSYAAGRLYETQYF. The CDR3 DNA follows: TGTGCCAGCAGTTATGCGGCAGGTCGCCTCTACGAGACCCAGTACTTC.

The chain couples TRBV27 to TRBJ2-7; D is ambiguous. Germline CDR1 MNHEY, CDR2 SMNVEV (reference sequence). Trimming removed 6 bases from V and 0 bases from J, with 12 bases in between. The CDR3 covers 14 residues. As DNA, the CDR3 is TGTGCCAGCAGACTCCTGGAGAGCTCCTACGAGCAGTACTTC. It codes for CASRLLESSYEQYF.

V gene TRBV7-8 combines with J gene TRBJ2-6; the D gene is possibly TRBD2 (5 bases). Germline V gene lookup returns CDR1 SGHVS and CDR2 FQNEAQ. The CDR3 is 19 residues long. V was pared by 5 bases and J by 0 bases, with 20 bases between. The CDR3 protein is CASSPPKGAGYSGANVLTF. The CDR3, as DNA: TGTGCCAGCAGCCCCCCCAAGGGAGCCGGATACTCTGGGGCCAACGTCCTGACTTTC.

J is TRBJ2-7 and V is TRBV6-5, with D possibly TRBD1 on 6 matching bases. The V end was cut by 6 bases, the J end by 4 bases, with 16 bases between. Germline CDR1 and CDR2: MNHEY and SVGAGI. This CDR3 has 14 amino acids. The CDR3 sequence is CASSDSDRSYEQYF. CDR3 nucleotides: TGTGCCAGCAGCGACTCCGACAGGTCATACGAGCAGTACTTC.

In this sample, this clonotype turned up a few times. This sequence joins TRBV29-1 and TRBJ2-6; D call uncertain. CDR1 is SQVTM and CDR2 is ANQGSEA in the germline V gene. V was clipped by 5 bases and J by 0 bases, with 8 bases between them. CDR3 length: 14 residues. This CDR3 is CSVLDFSGANVLTF. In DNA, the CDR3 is TGCAGCGTTCTAGACTTCTCTGGGGCCAACGTCCTGACTTTC.

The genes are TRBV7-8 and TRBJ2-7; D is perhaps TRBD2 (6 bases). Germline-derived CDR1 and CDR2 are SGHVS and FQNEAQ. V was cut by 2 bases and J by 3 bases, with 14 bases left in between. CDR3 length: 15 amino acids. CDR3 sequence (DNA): TGTGCCAGCAGCTTATTTGCGGGGTCAGACTACGAGCAGTACTTC. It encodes CASSLFAGSDYEQYF.

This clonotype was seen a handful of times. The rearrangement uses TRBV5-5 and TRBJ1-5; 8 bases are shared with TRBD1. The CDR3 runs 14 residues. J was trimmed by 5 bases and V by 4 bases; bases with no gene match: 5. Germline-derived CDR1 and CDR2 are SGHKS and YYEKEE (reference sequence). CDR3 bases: TGTGCCAGCAGCCTAGACAGGGGCTATCAGCCCCAGCATTTT. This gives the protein CASSLDRGYQPQHF. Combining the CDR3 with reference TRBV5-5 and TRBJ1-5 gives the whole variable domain DAGVTQSPTHLIKTRGQQVTLRCSPISGHKSVSWYQQVLGQGPQFIFQYYEKEERGRGNFPDRFSARQFPNYSSELNVNALLLGDSALYLCASSLDRGYQPQHFGDGTRLSIL.

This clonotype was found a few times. CDR3 loop: CASSLGTGTGEQYF. Written as DNA, the CDR3 is TGCGCCAGCAGCTTGGGGACGGGGACGGGTGAGCAGTACTTC. This chain uses TRBV5-1 with TRBJ2-7; TRBD1 or TRBD2 may be the D gene (5 bases each). Germline assignment: CDR1 SGHRS and CDR2 YFSETQ. The CDR3 spans 14 residues. V dropped 0 bases and J dropped 7 bases, with 14 bases sitting between them.

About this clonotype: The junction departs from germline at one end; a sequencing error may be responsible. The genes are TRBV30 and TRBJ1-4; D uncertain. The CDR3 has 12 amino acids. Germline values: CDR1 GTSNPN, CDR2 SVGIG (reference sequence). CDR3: CAWSPPQSPPLF. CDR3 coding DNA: TGTGCCTGGAGTCCACCTCAAAGCCCCCCCCTTTTT.

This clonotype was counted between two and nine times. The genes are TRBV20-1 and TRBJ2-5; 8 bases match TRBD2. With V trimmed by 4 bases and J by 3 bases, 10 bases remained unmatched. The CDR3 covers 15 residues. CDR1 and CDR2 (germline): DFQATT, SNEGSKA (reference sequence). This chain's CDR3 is CSATPGTRVKETQYF. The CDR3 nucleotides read TGCAGTGCTACGCCTGGGACTAGAGTAAAAGAGACCCAGTACTTC.

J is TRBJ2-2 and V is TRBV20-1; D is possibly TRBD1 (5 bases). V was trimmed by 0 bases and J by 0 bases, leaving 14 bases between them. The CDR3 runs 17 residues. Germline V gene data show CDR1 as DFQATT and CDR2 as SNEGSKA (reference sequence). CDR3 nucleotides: TGCAGTGCTAGAGATACGCAAGGGGTAACGAACACCGGGGAGCTGTTTTTT. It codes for CSARDTQGVTNTGELFF.

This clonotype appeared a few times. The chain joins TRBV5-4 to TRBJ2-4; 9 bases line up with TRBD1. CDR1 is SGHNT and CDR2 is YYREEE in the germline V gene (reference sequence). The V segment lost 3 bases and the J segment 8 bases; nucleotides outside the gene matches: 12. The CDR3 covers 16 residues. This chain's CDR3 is CASSSEDRGAWDIQYF. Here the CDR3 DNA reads TGTGCCAGCAGCTCGGAGGACAGGGGCGCGTGGGACATTCAGTACTTC.

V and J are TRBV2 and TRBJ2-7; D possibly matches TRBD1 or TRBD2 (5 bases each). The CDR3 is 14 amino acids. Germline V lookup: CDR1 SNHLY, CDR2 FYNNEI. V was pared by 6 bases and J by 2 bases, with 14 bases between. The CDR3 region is CASRGRDGPYEQYF. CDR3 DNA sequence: TGTGCCAGCAGGGGTCGGGACGGCCCCTACGAGCAGTACTTC.

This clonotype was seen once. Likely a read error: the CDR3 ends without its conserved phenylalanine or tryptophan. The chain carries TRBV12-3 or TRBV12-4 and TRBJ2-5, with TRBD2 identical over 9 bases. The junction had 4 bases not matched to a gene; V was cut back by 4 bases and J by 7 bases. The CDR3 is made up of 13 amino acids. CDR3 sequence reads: CASSSLREGTQYC. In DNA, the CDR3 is TGTGCCAGCAGTTCGTTGCGGGAGGGGACCCAGTACTGC.

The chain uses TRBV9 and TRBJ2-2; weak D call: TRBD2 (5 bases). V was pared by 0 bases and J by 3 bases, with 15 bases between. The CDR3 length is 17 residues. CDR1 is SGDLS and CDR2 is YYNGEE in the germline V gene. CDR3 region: CASSVGGLRTYTGELFF. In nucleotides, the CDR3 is TGTGCCAGCAGCGTAGGCGGGCTTCGAACCTACACCGGGGAGCTGTTTTTT.

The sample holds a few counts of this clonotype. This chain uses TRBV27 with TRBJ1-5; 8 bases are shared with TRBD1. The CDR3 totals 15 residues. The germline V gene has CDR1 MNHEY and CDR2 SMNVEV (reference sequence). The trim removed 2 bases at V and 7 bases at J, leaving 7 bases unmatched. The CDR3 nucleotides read TGTGCCAGCAGTTTAGCATCCGGGACAGGCCAGCCCCAGCATTTT. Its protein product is CASSLASGTGQPQHF.

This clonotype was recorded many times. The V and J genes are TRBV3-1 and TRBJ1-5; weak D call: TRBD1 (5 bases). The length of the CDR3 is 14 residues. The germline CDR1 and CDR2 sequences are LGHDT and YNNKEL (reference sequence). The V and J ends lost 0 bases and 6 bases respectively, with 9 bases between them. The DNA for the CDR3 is TGTGCCAGCAGCCAAGATATTGGGGGTCAGCCCCAGCATTTT. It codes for CASSQDIGGQPQHF.

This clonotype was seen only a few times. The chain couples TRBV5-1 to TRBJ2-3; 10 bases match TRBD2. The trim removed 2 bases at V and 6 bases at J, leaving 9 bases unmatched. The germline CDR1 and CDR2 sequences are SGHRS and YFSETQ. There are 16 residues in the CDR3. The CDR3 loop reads CASSFRASGSWDTQYF. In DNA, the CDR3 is TGCGCCAGCAGCTTCAGAGCTAGCGGGAGTTGGGATACGCAGTATTTT.

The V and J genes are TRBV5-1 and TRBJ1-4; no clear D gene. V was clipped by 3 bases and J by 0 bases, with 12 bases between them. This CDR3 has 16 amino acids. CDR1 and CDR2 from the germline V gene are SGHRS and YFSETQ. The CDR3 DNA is TGCGCCAGCAGCTCGGGGATTCAAGCAACTAATGAAAAACTGTTTTTT. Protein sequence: CASSSGIQATNEKLFF.

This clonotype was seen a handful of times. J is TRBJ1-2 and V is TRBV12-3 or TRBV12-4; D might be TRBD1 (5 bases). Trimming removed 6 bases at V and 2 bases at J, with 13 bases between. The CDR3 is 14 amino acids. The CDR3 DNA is TGTGCCAGCAGGAAGCAGGGTAGGAACTATGGCTACACCTTC. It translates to CASRKQGRNYGYTF.

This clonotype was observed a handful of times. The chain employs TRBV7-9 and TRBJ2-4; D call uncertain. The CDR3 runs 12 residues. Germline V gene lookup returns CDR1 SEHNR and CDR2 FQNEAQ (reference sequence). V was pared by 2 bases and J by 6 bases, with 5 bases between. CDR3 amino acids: CASSLYGNIQYF. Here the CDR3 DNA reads TGTGCCAGCAGCTTATACGGAAACATTCAGTACTTC. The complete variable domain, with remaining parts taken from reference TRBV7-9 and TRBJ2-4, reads DTGVSQNPRHKITKRGQNVTFRCDPISEHNRLYWYRQTLGQGPEFLTYFQNEAQLEKSRLLSDRFSAERPKGSFSTLEIQRTEQGDSAMYLCASSLYGNIQYFGAGTRLSVL.

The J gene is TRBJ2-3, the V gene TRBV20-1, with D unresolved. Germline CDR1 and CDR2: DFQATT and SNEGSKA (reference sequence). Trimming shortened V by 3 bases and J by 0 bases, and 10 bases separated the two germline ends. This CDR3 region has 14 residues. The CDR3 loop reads CSASRRESTDTQYF. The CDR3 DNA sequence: TGCAGTGCTAGTAGGAGAGAAAGCACAGATACGCAGTATTTT.